This T cell receptor (beta chain) derives from a study of OX40 agonist ivuxolimab in advanced cancers. For the study at large: The dose of intravenous ivuxolimab that patients received every 2 weeks ranged from 0.01 to 10 mg/kg.

Sequencing used immunoSEQ multiplex PCR; TCRdb keeps in-frame clones, though not all of them. The sample lists under 50,000 clones, approximately 86% seen once, with 6.5% to 8% in the top ten. Germline CDR1 SGHNT, CDR2 YYREEE (reference sequence). The CDR3 loop spans 16 amino acids. V shed 3 bases and J 6 bases; nucleotides not matched to a gene: 7. Sequencing used CD4+ or CD8+ T cells sorted from blood, obtained in a trial of the OX40 agonist ivuxolimab. The chain links TRBV5-4 to TRBJ2-1, with 12 bases matching TRBD2. The clonotype was recovered from an adult with an advanced solid tumor such as melanoma, head and neck, liver or kidney cancer. The CDR3 is CASSYPGTSGSNEQFF. In nucleotides, the CDR3 is TGTGCCAGCAGCTACCCCGGGACTAGCGGGTCCAATGAGCAGTTCTTC.